This T cell receptor (beta chain) was profiled in a study of human T cells and chemical hapten exposure. Time point in this sample: patch test 1, 2 weeks after DPC sensitization. Noted treatment: therapeutic diphenylcyclopropenone sensitization with weekly scalp DPC. Venepuncture was done earlier than the placement of each patch test. This clonotype was detected many times. TCRdb ran MiXCR on the RACE reads and lists one entry per CDR3 protein. The table lists about 340,000 distinct CDR3 sequences, under 8% of them singletons. This receptor was obtained from a woman aged 18-29 years with alopecia areata. Some clones in this sample may be carry-over from other donors' samples. The sequencing here drew on whole blood, taken in connection with sensitization to the hapten diphenylcyclopropenone (DPC).

The CDR3 sequence: CASSGHRGEVDNEQFF. CDR3 bases: TGTGCCAGCAGCGGTCACAGGGGAGAGGTTGACAATGAGCAGTTCTTC. This chain joins TRBV6-2 or TRBV6-3 and TRBJ2-1, with TRBD1 matching 7 bases. CDR1 and CDR2 (germline): MNHEY, SVGEGT. This CDR3 spans 16 amino acids. J was trimmed by 5 bases and V by 6 bases; bases with no gene match: 13.